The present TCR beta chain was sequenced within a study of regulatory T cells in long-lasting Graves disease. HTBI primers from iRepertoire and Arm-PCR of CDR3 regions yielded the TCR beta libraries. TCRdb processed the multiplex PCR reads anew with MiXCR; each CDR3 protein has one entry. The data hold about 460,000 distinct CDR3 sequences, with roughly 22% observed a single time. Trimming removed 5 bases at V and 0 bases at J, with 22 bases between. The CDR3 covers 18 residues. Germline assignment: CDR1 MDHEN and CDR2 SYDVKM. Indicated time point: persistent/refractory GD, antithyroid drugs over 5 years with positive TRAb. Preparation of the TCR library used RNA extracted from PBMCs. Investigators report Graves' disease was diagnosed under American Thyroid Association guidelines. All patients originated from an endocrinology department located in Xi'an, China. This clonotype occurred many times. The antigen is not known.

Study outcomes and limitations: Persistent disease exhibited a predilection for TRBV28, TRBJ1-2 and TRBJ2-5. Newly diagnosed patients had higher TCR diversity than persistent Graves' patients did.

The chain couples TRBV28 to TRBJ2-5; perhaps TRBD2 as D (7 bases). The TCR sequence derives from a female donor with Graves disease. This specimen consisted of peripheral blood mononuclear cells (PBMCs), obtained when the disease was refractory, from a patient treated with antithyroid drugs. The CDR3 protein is CASSKGLGASGYQETQYF. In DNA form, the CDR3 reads TGTGCCAGCAGTAAGGGCTTGGGGGCTAGCGGATACCAAGAGACCCAGTACTTC. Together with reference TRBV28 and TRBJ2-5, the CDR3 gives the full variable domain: DVKVTQSSRYLVKRTGEKVFLECVQDMDHENMFWYRQDPGLGLRLIYFSYDVKMKEKGDIPEGYSVSREKKERFSLILESASTNQTSMYLCASSKGLGASGYQETQYFGPGTRLLVL.